These 32 T cell receptor beta chains share one sample of origin, sequenced in a study of T cell responses to AZD1222 COVID-19 vaccine. Sequencing used immunoSEQ multiplex PCR; TCRdb keeps in-frame clones, though not all of them. Of 120,000 to 150,000 clones listed, about 86% are singletons. The source was peripheral blood, collected 28 days after the second AZD1222 dose. These receptors all come from an adult who received the AZD1222 COVID-19 vaccine.

V and J are TRBV5-5 and TRBJ2-1; D is perhaps TRBD1 (6 bases). The CDR3 runs 15 residues. From germline, CDR1 is SGHKS and CDR2 YYEKEE (reference sequence). The V and J ends lost 0 bases and 3 bases respectively, with 10 bases between them. The CDR3 coding sequence is TGTGCCAGCAGCTTGGTGGCAGGGGTCTACAATGAGCAGTTCTTC. Its translation: CASSLVAGVYNEQFF.

The rearrangement links TRBV7-6 to TRBJ1-3; the D gene is possibly TRBD1 (6 bases). V was clipped by 5 bases and J by 4 bases, with 18 bases between them. CDR3 length equals 16 residues. Germline V CDR1 and CDR2: SGHVS, FNYEAQ. As DNA, the CDR3 is TGTGCCAGCAGCCTCCAACAGGGATCAACAGGAAACACCATATATTTT. It yields the protein CASSLQQGSTGNTIYF. The whole variable domain, remainder taken from reference TRBV7-6 and TRBJ1-3, is GAGVSQSPRYKVTKRGQDVALRCDPISGHVSLYWYRQALGQGPEFLTYFNYEAQQDKSGLPNDRFSAERPEGSISTLTIQRTEQRDSAMYRCASSLQQGSTGNTIYFGEGSWLTVV.

The chain recombines TRBV5-6 with TRBJ2-2; D may be TRBD1 or TRBD2 (5 bases each). CDR3 length: 13 residues. Deletions cut 2 bases from V and 10 bases from J, with 12 bases between. Germline V gene sequence: CDR1 SGHDT, CDR2 YYEEEE. CDR3 sequence: CASSFTFGAELFF. CDR3 nucleotide sequence: TGTGCCAGCAGCTTTACATTCGGGGCGGAGCTGTTTTTT.

The chain couples TRBV9 to TRBJ1-2; D remains unclear. Germline-derived CDR1 and CDR2 are SGDLS and YYNGEE. V was trimmed by 4 bases and J by 3 bases, leaving 4 bases between them. The CDR3 has 11 amino acids. CDR3 loop: CASSLDYGYTF. CDR3 in DNA: TGTGCCAGCAGCCTAGACTATGGCTACACCTTC.

This chain joins TRBV27 and TRBJ1-5; 9 positions match TRBD1. The germline gives CDR1 MNHEY, CDR2 SMNVEV (reference sequence). The CDR3 length is 13 residues. V shed 5 bases and J 7 bases; nucleotides not matched to a gene: 3. The CDR3 is CASSPQGAQPQHF. Written as DNA, the CDR3 is TGTGCCAGCAGTCCACAGGGGGCCCAGCCCCAGCATTTT.

The rearrangement joins TRBV19 to TRBJ2-1; D not certain. CDR3 length: 15 amino acids. V lost 0 bases and J 0 bases, leaving 6 bases between the germline ends. CDR1 is LNHDA and CDR2 is SQIVND in the germline V gene (reference sequence). CDR3: CASSIDLSSYNEQFF. CDR3 nucleotides: TGTGCCAGTAGTATAGACCTGAGCTCCTACAATGAGCAGTTCTTC.

This chain connects TRBV5-6 to TRBJ2-5, with TRBD2 matching 13 bases. J was trimmed by 5 bases and V by 2 bases; bases with no gene match: 6. Germline V CDR1 and CDR2: SGHDT, YYEEEE. The CDR3 consists of 16 residues. The CDR3 sequence is CASSFRLAGGLETQYF. CDR3 DNA sequence: TGTGCCAGCAGCTTCCGACTAGCGGGGGGTTTGGAGACCCAGTACTTC.

This clone appeared once. The genes are TRBV28 and TRBJ2-7; D possibly corresponds to TRBD1 (6 bases). This CDR3 has 14 amino acids. Germline V gives CDR1 MDHEN, CDR2 SYDVKM. V was clipped by 6 bases and J by 1 base, with 13 bases between them. Here the CDR3 reads CASRFQGSSYEQYF. Written as DNA, the CDR3 is TGTGCCAGCAGGTTTCAGGGGAGTTCCTACGAGCAGTACTTC.

The genes are TRBV3-1 (or the pseudogene TRBV3-2) and TRBJ2-1; TRBD2 agrees at 9 bases. Germline assignment: CDR1 LGHDT and CDR2 YNNKEL (reference sequence). The CDR3 has 16 amino acids. The ends lost 4 bases at V and 4 bases at J; junction bases unmatched: 8. CDR3 DNA sequence: TGTGCCAGCAGCCCGGGGGCGGGAGGGTCATACAATGAGCAGTTCTTC. Translation gives CASSPGAGGSYNEQFF.

The chain has TRBV24-1 and TRBJ1-5; TRBD1 might be the D (5 bases). Germline lookup yields CDR1 KGHDR and CDR2 SFDVKD. The CDR3 has 9 amino acids. The CDR3: CWGEEPQHF. CDR3 bases: TGTTGGGGGGAGGAGCCCCAGCATTTT.

The V and J genes are TRBV14 and TRBJ1-2, with D perhaps TRBD1 (5 bases). With 1 base removed from V and 8 bases from J, the gap between germline ends came to 11 bases. CDR3 length: 13 residues. Germline values: CDR1 SGHDN, CDR2 FVKESK. The CDR3: CASSQGDDRGYTF. CDR3 sequence (DNA): TGTGCCAGCAGCCAAGGGGACGATAGGGGCTACACCTTC.

The chain is built from TRBV28 and TRBJ1-6; D gene uncertain. CDR1 is MDHEN and CDR2 is SYDVKM in the germline V gene. The CDR3 contains 14 residues. The V end lost 8 bases, the J end lost 6 bases, and 14 bases lay between the germline ends. The CDR3 sequence: CASGSFGLNSPLHF. In DNA, the CDR3 is TGTGCCAGCGGTTCGTTCGGCCTTAATTCACCCCTCCACTTT.

The rearrangement joins TRBV3-1 (or the pseudogene TRBV3-2) to TRBJ2-2; D gene unclear. Germline CDR1 is LGHDT and CDR2 is YNNKEL (reference sequence). The CDR3 covers 14 residues. Trimming stripped 2 bases from V and 6 bases from J, with 10 bases between. The CDR3 region is CASSQKGWAGELFF. In DNA form, the CDR3 reads TGTGCCAGCAGCCAAAAGGGTTGGGCCGGGGAGCTGTTTTTT.

The table lists this clone with a few counts. The J gene is TRBJ1-1, the V gene TRBV11-2, with D unresolved. V shed 1 base and J shed 1 base, with 7 bases lying between them. This CDR3 is 14 amino acids long. CDR1 SGHAT and CDR2 FQNNGV come from the germline V gene. The CDR3 region is CASSLGRENTEAFF. In DNA, the CDR3 is TGTGCCAGCAGCTTAGGACGGGAGAACACTGAAGCTTTCTTT.

The chain links TRBV28 to TRBJ1-4; tentative D call: TRBD1 (5 bases). Germline-derived CDR1 and CDR2 are MDHEN and SYDVKM. The CDR3 is 11 amino acids. Trimming pared 3 bases from V and 10 bases from J, leaving 6 bases between. CDR3 region: CASSLGLKLFF. CDR3 DNA: TGTGCCAGCAGTTTGGGACTAAAACTGTTTTTT.

This clone has just a few counts. The J gene is TRBJ1-1, the V gene TRBV7-8; D ambiguous. Trimming took 5 bases from V and 1 from J, leaving 14 bases between them. CDR1 SGHVS and CDR2 FQNEAQ come from the germline V gene. CDR3 length equals 15 residues. In DNA form, the CDR3 reads TGTGCCAGCAGCCCAATCCGGCGGGGGAACACTGAAGCTTTCTTT. Translating gives CASSPIRRGNTEAFF.

The chain uses TRBV30 and TRBJ1-2; D gene ambiguous. Between the trimmed V and J ends, which lost 4 bases and 4 bases, there was a span of 7 bases. Per the germline V gene, CDR1 is GTSNPN and CDR2 is SVGIG (reference sequence). The CDR3 is 11 residues long. As DNA, the CDR3 is TGTGCCTGGACTCACTTCTATGGCTACACCTTC. It yields the protein CAWTHFYGYTF.

CDR3 amino acids: CASSQGQGTGNTIYF. The CDR3 bases are TGTGCCAGCAGCCAAGGACAGGGCACTGGAAACACCATATATTTT. The V and J genes are TRBV3-1 (or the pseudogene TRBV3-2) and TRBJ1-3; 7 nucleotides line up with TRBD1. The CDR3 consists of 15 residues. J gave up 2 bases and V 1 base, and 2 bases lay outside the gene matches. Germline lookup yields CDR1 LGHDT and CDR2 YNNKEL (reference sequence).

The rearrangement links TRBV7-2 to TRBJ1-1, with D unclear. V dropped 0 bases and J dropped 2 bases, with 7 bases sitting between them. The CDR3 length is 14 residues. Germline V CDR1 and CDR2: SGHTA, FQGNSA. The CDR3 DNA reads TGTGCCAGCAGCTTAGCCCAGGCAAACACTGAAGCTTTCTTT. This codes for CASSLAQANTEAFF.

This chain connects TRBV12-3 or TRBV12-4 to TRBJ1-4; a weak D match, TRBD1 (6 bases). V was shortened by 10 bases and J by 1 base, with 10 bases between the two germline ends. The CDR3 extends over 13 amino acids. The CDR3 loop reads CATKTGTNEKLFF. CDR3 sequence (DNA): TGTGCCACAAAGACAGGAACTAATGAAAAACTGTTTTTT.

The rearrangement joins TRBV4-1 to TRBJ1-2; 8 nucleotides agree with TRBD1. Trimming cost V 4 bases and J 2 bases; bases outside gene matches: 9. CDR1 MGHRA and CDR2 YSYEKL come from the germline V gene. The CDR3 loop spans 16 amino acids. DNA for the CDR3: TGCGCCAGCAGCCTCATCCCGGGACAGGAGAACTATGGCTACACCTTC. Its protein is CASSLIPGQENYGYTF.

This chain uses TRBV12-3 or TRBV12-4 with TRBJ2-1; D might be TRBD2 (5 bases). This CDR3 is built from 13 residues. Trimming stripped 8 bases from V and 2 bases from J, with 10 bases between. CDR3 protein: CASASGAYNEQFF. The CDR3 region has the DNA TGTGCCAGCGCCTCCGGGGCCTACAATGAGCAGTTCTTC.

The genes are TRBV5-1 and TRBJ1-2; D possibly corresponds to TRBD1 (5 bases). The germline V gene has CDR1 SGHRS and CDR2 YFSETQ. The germline V and J ends were trimmed by 5 bases and 4 bases, with 24 bases remaining between them. The CDR3 runs 17 residues. CDR3 coding DNA: TGCGCCAGCAGACGAGGGGCCGCAGAGGGATCGGTCTATGGCTACACCTTC. This sequence encodes CASRRGAAEGSVYGYTF.

This rearrangement joins TRBV6-5 to TRBJ1-1, with D possibly being TRBD1 (5 bases). V lost 11 bases to trimming and J lost 1 base, with 11 bases between them. The CDR3 runs to 12 residues. Per the germline V gene, CDR1 is MNHEY and CDR2 is SVGAGI. The CDR3 DNA reads as TGTGCCGGGAGGGGTGCGAACACTGAAGCTTTCTTT. This codes for CAGRGANTEAFF.

V usage is TRBV27 and J usage is TRBJ1-2; D not certain. Germline V CDR1 and CDR2: MNHEY, SMNVEV (reference sequence). CDR3 length: 15 amino acids. V was shortened by 5 bases and J by 8 bases, with 21 bases between the two germline ends. In DNA, the CDR3 is TGTGCCAGCAGTCCATCCGGGCCAAATTTGGGCGGCTACACCTTC. Its protein is CASSPSGPNLGGYTF.

This clone was recorded a few times. The CDR3 region is CASSLAGQTYEQYF. CDR3 sequence (DNA): TGTGCCAGCAGCTTGGCCGGACAGACCTACGAGCAGTACTTC. The genes are TRBV5-6 and TRBJ2-7; tentatively, D is TRBD1 (6 bases). The length of the CDR3 is 14 residues. The V gene's germline CDR1 is SGHDT and CDR2 YYEEEE. V was trimmed by 0 bases and J by 2 bases, leaving 9 bases between them.

The rearrangement joins TRBV7-8 to TRBJ2-7, with D perhaps matching TRBD1 (6 bases). Looked up from germline, CDR1 is SGHVS and CDR2 is FQNEAQ. The V end was cut by 4 bases, the J end by 2 bases, with 12 bases between. CDR3 length: 14 amino acids. CDR3 sequence reads: CASSSNQGTYEQYF. In nucleotides, the CDR3 is TGTGCCAGCAGCTCGAACCAGGGGACCTACGAGCAGTACTTC.

This clone was observed a handful of times. The chain carries TRBV7-9 and TRBJ1-1, with D perhaps TRBD1 (5 bases). Germline values: CDR1 SEHNR, CDR2 FQNEAQ (reference sequence). The V end lost 7 bases, the J end lost 3 bases, and 21 bases lay between the germline ends. This CDR3 has 16 amino acids. CDR3 in DNA: TGTGCCAGCAAAGGTTCGGTTTTCATAGGGGACACTGAAGCTTTCTTT. This translates into CASKGSVFIGDTEAFF.

The genes are TRBV11-2 and TRBJ1-1; the match to TRBD1 covers 7 bases. V shed 5 bases and J 4 bases; nucleotides not matched to a gene: 13. Germline assignment: CDR1 SGHAT and CDR2 FQNNGV. This CDR3 spans 16 amino acids. The CDR3 is CASSGLDRLGFTEAFF. The CDR3 coding sequence is TGTGCCAGCAGCGGCCTGGACAGGTTGGGATTCACTGAAGCTTTCTTT. Complete variable domain (other parts from reference TRBV11-2 and TRBJ1-1): EAGVAQSPRYKIIEKRQSVAFWCNPISGHATLYWYQQILGQGPKLLIQFQNNGVVDDSQLPKDRFSAERLKGVDSTLKIQPAKLEDSAVYLCASSGLDRLGFTEAFFGQGTRLTVV.

The V call is TRBV28, the J call TRBJ1-2; TRBD1 is a possible D gene (5 bases). This CDR3 comprises 13 residues. Germline CDR1 MDHEN, CDR2 SYDVKM. V lost 5 bases, J lost 0 bases, and 7 bases lay in between. The chain's CDR3 is CASSPTANYGYTF. CDR3 DNA: TGTGCCAGCAGTCCGACAGCTAACTATGGCTACACCTTC.

The J gene is TRBJ1-6, the V gene TRBV5-6; TRBD1 agrees at 9 bases. Losses at the gene ends were 6 bases for V and 8 bases for J; bases not matched to a gene: 9. This CDR3 comprises 15 residues. The germline V gene encodes CDR1 SGHDT and CDR2 YYEEEE. CDR3 protein: CASTTWGQGYSPLHF. The CDR3 DNA follows: TGTGCCAGCACTACGTGGGGACAGGGATATTCACCCCTCCACTTT.

V and J are TRBV7-2 and TRBJ2-2; D unresolved. Between the trimmed V and J ends, which lost 3 bases and 1 base, there was a span of 9 bases. The length of the CDR3 is 15 residues. The germline gives CDR1 SGHTA, CDR2 FQGNSA. CDR3: CASSFPPGNTGELFF. In DNA form, the CDR3 reads TGTGCCAGCAGCTTTCCCCCGGGGAACACCGGGGAGCTGTTTTTT.